One and the same sample provided the 23 T cell receptor beta chains below, sequenced in a study of TET2 disruption in CD19-targeted CAR T cells (dated by TCRdb to about 2018). Their antigens remain unidentified. This specimen's treatment or condition label, per the study, means: autologous CTL019 cells: CD19 CAR with 4-1BB and CD3 zeta domains. Receptor libraries were prepared by the immunoSEQ multiplex PCR assay. TCRdb mirrors the immuneACCESS table, restricted to in-frame sequences. Some clones are absent from its copies; in checked studies, under half trace to an unresolved V gene, and the reason for the others is unknown. This sample's table lists about 30,000 clones. The ten biggest clones cover roughly 1.8% of the sample. The sequencing here drew on CD8- CAR+ T cells sorted from cultured blood T cells, taken for CD19 CAR T cell therapy. This specimen's cell subset or site label, interpreted: CD8-negative CAR-positive T cells from the infusion product. These receptors originate from a man between 65 and 85 years old with chronic lymphocytic leukemia.

With regard to this clone: Coverage ceases 3 residues before the CDR3 finishes, and the germline J gene fills in the end. V gene TRBV2 combines with J gene TRBJ1-3; maybe TRBD1 (5 bases). V lost 6 bases and J 4 bases, leaving 22 bases between the germline ends. CDR1 is SNHLY, CDR2 FYNNEI, per germline. This CDR3 comprises 17 residues. Partial CDR3 DNA: TGTGCCAGCAGCGGCCCGGGGGAGGCTAACTCCGGAAACACC. Residues: CASSGPGEANSGNT. The full CDR3 protein is CASSGPGEANSGNTIYF.

CDR3 bases read: TGTGCCAGTAGTTCTACGCGGGGTGAAAAA. It is translated as CASSSTRGEK. The whole CDR3 protein reads CASSSTRGEKLFF. The chain has TRBV19 and TRBJ1-4; D is undetermined. The observed sequence ends 3 residues before the CDR3 terminus, with the missing tail filled in from the germline J gene. Germline CDR1 and CDR2: LNHDA and SQIVND (reference sequence). This CDR3 region has 13 residues. V shed 5 bases and J shed 7 bases, with 11 bases lying between them.

With regard to this clone: The CDR3 end is not reached by the read, which stops 3 residues before it; the germline J gene fills it in. The V and J genes are TRBV12-5 and TRBJ1-1; D is possibly TRBD1 (6 bases). The germline V gene encodes CDR1 LGHNT and CDR2 FRNRAP. CDR3 length equals 11 residues. The CDR3 reads CASGRGQKAFF. The part of the CDR3 DNA that was read is TGTGCTAGTGGTCGCGGACAGAAA.

On this clone: The read comes to an end 3 residues before the CDR3 does, leaving the germline J gene to fill in the end. This sequence joins TRBV6-1 and TRBJ1-2; 8 nucleotides agree with TRBD1. Germline lookup yields CDR1 MNHNS and CDR2 SASEGT. Losses at the gene ends were 1 base for V and 0 bases for J; bases not matched to a gene: 4. The CDR3 totals 16 residues. The CDR3 DNA, read in part, is TGTGCCAGCAGTGAAGGGACAGGGACGACTAACTATGGC. It translates to CASSEGTGTTNYG. From start to end, the CDR3 is CASSEGTGTTNYGYTF.

On this clone itself: Its ends do not fully match the called genes, so a read error is possible. Coverage ceases 3 residues before the CDR3 finishes, and the germline J gene fills in the end. The rearrangement links TRBV29-1 to TRBJ1-3; D is undetermined. The CDR3 consists of 13 residues. Germline lookup yields CDR1 SQVTM and CDR2 ANQGSEA. The CDR3 is CSVEGPAGNTIYF. The covered CDR3 bases are TGCAGCGTTGAGGGTCCGGCAGGAAACACT.

Details on this clone: The CDR3 goes on 3 residues after the read ends, and that part is filled in from the germline J gene. The chain has TRBV19 and TRBJ1-6, with a possible D match to TRBD1 (6 bases). V was clipped by 3 bases and J by 8 bases, with 14 bases between them. Germline V gives CDR1 LNHDA, CDR2 SQIVND (reference sequence). The CDR3 runs to 15 residues. CDR3 sequence reads: CASSMSGQLDSPLHF. The covered CDR3 bases are TGTGCCAGTAGTATGTCCGGACAGTTAGATTCACCC.

A word on this clone: The CDR3 extends 3 residues past the end of the read, so its final part is completed from the germline J gene. This chain links TRBV7-8 with TRBJ2-4; TRBD2 agrees at 11 bases. Germline-derived CDR1 and CDR2 are SGHVS and FQNEAQ. The CDR3 consists of 14 residues. The CDR3 spells CASSATSGEETQYF. CDR3 bases read: TGTGCCAGCAGCGCGACTAGCGGGGAGGAGACT.

Details on this clone: The observed sequence ends 3 residues before the CDR3 terminus, with the missing tail filled in from the germline J gene. The chain employs TRBV11-2 and TRBJ2-3; D is ambiguous. Germline CDR1 and CDR2: SGHAT and FQNNGV. The CDR3 has 14 amino acids. CDR3: CASSLGSGNQPQYF. CDR3 DNA, as far as it was read: TGTGCCAGCAGCTTAGGGTCAGGAAATCAGCCG.

In the case of this clone: The read ends 3 residues shy of where the CDR3 ends; the end is completed using the germline J gene. The chain employs TRBV7-9 and TRBJ1-1; D is possibly TRBD1 (5 bases). Germline assignment: CDR1 SEHNR and CDR2 FQNEAQ (reference sequence). There are 13 residues in the CDR3. This chain's CDR3 is CASSSRESDGAFF. The DNA read from the CDR3 is TGTGCCAGCAGCAGCAGGGAATCAGATGGC.

As for this clone: The read terminates 3 residues before the CDR3 end, so the remaining end is supplied by the germline J gene. This chain uses TRBV6-2 or TRBV6-3 with TRBJ1-1; TRBD1 is a possible D gene (6 bases). The CDR3 covers 14 residues. CDR1 is MNHEY, CDR2 SVGEGT, per germline. The sequenced part of the CDR3 DNA is TGTGCCAGCAGTTCACCGGGCCGAGGGGACATT. It specifies CASSSPGRGDI. The complete CDR3 reads CASSSPGRGDIAFF.

A word on this clone: Read coverage stops 3 residues before the CDR3 terminus; the germline J gene supplies the remainder. This chain connects TRBV7-9 to TRBJ1-2; 9 positions agree with TRBD1. CDR1 and CDR2 (germline): SEHNR, FQNEAQ (reference sequence). V shed 4 bases and J 2 bases; nucleotides not matched to a gene: 2. The CDR3 contains 14 residues. The CDR3 loop is CASSSGTGNYGYTF. The covered CDR3 bases are TGTGCCAGCAGCTCCGGGACAGGGAACTATGGC.

On this clone itself: The read falls 3 residues short of the CDR3 end, and the missing part is taken from the germline J gene. The rearrangement links TRBV2 to TRBJ1-1, with 9 bases aligning to TRBD1. This CDR3 has 13 residues. V trimming: 9 bases; J trimming: 1 base; junction bases outside the gene matches: 3. In germline, CDR1 is SNHLY, CDR2 FYNNEI. The CDR3 here is CASSGQGNTEAFF. The sequenced CDR3 bases are TGTGCCAGTTCGGGACAGGGGAACACTGAA.

The CDR3 loop is CASSAGTGSNYGQYF. The CDR3 bases that were read are TGTGCCAGCAGTGCTGGGACAGGGTCTAACTATGGT. V usage is TRBV2 and J usage is TRBJ2-4, with TRBD1 identical over 9 bases. The read comes to an end 3 residues before the CDR3 does, leaving the germline J gene to fill in the end. The CDR3 covers 15 residues. From germline, CDR1 is SNHLY and CDR2 FYNNEI.

Worth noting for this clone: The read ends 3 residues shy of where the CDR3 ends; the end is completed using the germline J gene. The chain has TRBV5-1 and TRBJ2-4; D is possibly TRBD1 (6 bases). Germline V gene sequence: CDR1 SGHRS, CDR2 YFSETQ. CDR3 length: 14 residues. The CDR3 DNA, read in part, is TGCGCCAGCAGACAGGGACCAGAAAAAGAGACT. It is translated as CASRQGPEKET. Given in full, the CDR3 is CASRQGPEKETQYF.

As regards this clone: The read ends 3 residues before the CDR3 terminus; that terminus is restored from the germline J gene. V usage is TRBV15 and J usage is TRBJ2-6, with a possible D match to TRBD1 (6 bases). Germline assignment: CDR1 LNHNV and CDR2 YYDKDF (reference sequence). This CDR3 is built from 16 residues. V was clipped by 5 bases and J by 0 bases, with 11 bases between them. This chain's CDR3 is CATSGGPSSGANVLTF. The DNA read from the CDR3 is TGTGCCACCAGCGGGGGCCCGAGCTCTGGGGCCAACGTC.

A remark on this clone: The read comes to an end 3 residues before the CDR3 does, leaving the germline J gene to fill in the end. The J gene is TRBJ1-2, the V gene TRBV20-1; 7 bases are a match to TRBD1. Germline V lookup: CDR1 DFQATT, CDR2 SNEGSKA (reference sequence). CDR3 length: 15 amino acids. The part of the CDR3 DNA that was read is TGCAGTGCTAAGGTTAGGGGGCGGTCCTCCTACGAC. Amino acids: CSAKVRGRSSYD. In full, the CDR3 is CSAKVRGRSSYDYTF.

Comment on this clone: The CDR3 extends 3 residues past the end of the read, so its final part is completed from the germline J gene. Other DNA sequences in the sample encode the same CDR3. V usage is TRBV7-9 and J usage is TRBJ1-2; 7 bases are a match to TRBD1. Germline lookup yields CDR1 SEHNR and CDR2 FQNEAQ (reference sequence). This CDR3 is 13 amino acids long. CDR3 region: CASSRDSEGGYTF. The CDR3 bases that were read are TGTGCCAGCAGCCGGGACAGCGAAGGCGGT.

In the case of this clone: The read falls 3 residues short of the CDR3 end, and the missing part is taken from the germline J gene. V and J are TRBV14 and TRBJ1-2, with 8 bases identical to TRBD1. CDR3 length equals 14 residues. V shed 2 bases and J 5 bases; nucleotides not matched to a gene: 4. Germline-derived CDR1 and CDR2 are SGHDN and FVKESK. The CDR3 reads CASSQSQGAYGYTF. CDR3 DNA (partial): TGTGCCAGCAGCCAAAGTCAGGGGGCGTATGGC.

Comments on this clone: From the germline J gene comes the end of the CDR3, since the read stops 3 residues before it. This sequence joins TRBV30 and TRBJ1-3; TRBD1 matches at 7 bases. CDR3 size: 10 residues. CDR1 is GTSNPN and CDR2 is SVGIG in the germline V gene (reference sequence). This CDR3 is CAWKGATIYF. The CDR3 bases that were read are TGTGCCTGGAAGGGGGCAACG.

As concerns this clone: The CDR3 is cut off 3 residues early in the read; its end comes from the germline J gene. Additional DNA sequences in this sample encode the identical CDR3. This chain uses TRBV18 with TRBJ2-5, with a tentative D call TRBD2 (6 bases). The CDR3 sequence is 14 residues long. V gave up 2 bases and J gave up 4 bases, with 11 bases separating them. The germline V gene has CDR1 KGHSH and CDR2 LQKENI. The CDR3 bases that were read are TGTGCCAGCTCACCAGTGGGGGGTGGAGAGACC. It specifies CASSPVGGGET. The CDR3 in its entirety is CASSPVGGGETQYF.

Comment on this clone: The observed sequence ends 3 residues before the CDR3 terminus, with the missing tail filled in from the germline J gene. The chain combines TRBV9 with TRBJ2-4; D gene ambiguous. The germline gives CDR1 SGDLS, CDR2 YYNGEE. There are 14 residues in the CDR3. The DNA read from the CDR3 is TGTGCCAGCAGCGCCCTAGAGGCGTCTCAGCCT. Protein sequence: CASSALEASQP. The complete CDR3 reads CASSALEASQPQYF.

Regarding this clone: The sequenced fragment ends 3 residues before the CDR3 boundary, so the rest is inferred from the germline J gene. This rearrangement joins TRBV7-9 to TRBJ2-4; TRBD2 matches 8 bases. CDR1 is SEHNR and CDR2 is FQNEAQ in the germline V gene (reference sequence). The CDR3 covers 15 residues. The CDR3 sequence is CASSLWRGEQETQYF. CDR3 bases read: TGTGCCAGCAGCTTATGGCGGGGGGAGCAAGAGACT. Complete variable domain (other parts from reference TRBV7-9 and TRBJ2-4): DTGVSQNPRHKITKRGQNVTFRCDPISEHNRLYWYRQTLGQGPEFLTYFQNEAQLEKSRLLSDRFSAERPKGSFSTLEIQRTEQGDSAMYLCASSLWRGEQETQYFGAGTRLSVL.

With respect to this clone: Read sequence stops 3 residues before the CDR3 end, and the germline J gene provides the missing end. The chain joins TRBV5-1 to TRBJ2-7; 7 bases fit TRBD2. Germline V gene data show CDR1 as SGHRS and CDR2 as YFSETQ. J was trimmed by 1 base and V by 4 bases; bases with no gene match: 14. The CDR3 totals 17 residues. The sequenced part of the CDR3 DNA is TGCGCCAGCAGCCCCGGGCCAGGGAGGGGAACTTCCTACGAG. Amino acids: CASSPGPGRGTSYE. The whole CDR3 region reads CASSPGPGRGTSYEQYF.